The 30 T cell receptor beta chains presented below share a single source sample, sequenced in a study of blood T cell repertoires in COVID-19. The data were produced by immunoSEQ multiplex PCR, yet TCRdb's version contains in-frame clones alone and is incomplete. This sample has about 180,000 clones; around 83% occur once, and the top ten carry roughly 7%. The sequencing sample was made of peripheral blood. Receptor source: a man aged 50 to 60 with active or convalescent COVID-19.

This sequence joins TRBV11-2 and TRBJ1-6; 9 positions match TRBD1. Germline V gives CDR1 SGHAT, CDR2 FQNNGV. The length of the CDR3 is 15 residues. Losses at the gene ends were 3 bases for V and 9 bases for J; bases not matched to a gene: 6. Here the CDR3 reads CASSLTGQGGSPLHF. The CDR3, as DNA: TGTGCCAGCAGCTTGACGGGACAGGGTGGTTCACCCCTCCACTTT.

The chain combines TRBV7-9 with TRBJ1-1; D call uncertain. V was shortened by 1 base and J by 11 bases, with 11 bases between the two germline ends. CDR1 is SEHNR, CDR2 FQNEAQ, per germline (reference sequence). The CDR3 has 12 residues. CDR3 in amino acids: CASSLDSGVAFF. Written as DNA, the CDR3 is TGTGCCAGCAGCTTAGATTCCGGGGTGGCTTTCTTT.

The chain carries TRBV6-4 and TRBJ2-7; TRBD1 is a possible D gene (6 bases). Germline V gene data show CDR1 as MRHNA and CDR2 as SNTAGT. The CDR3 totals 16 residues. Deletions cut 2 bases from V and 1 base from J, with 15 bases between. The CDR3 DNA reads as TGTGCCAGCAGTGACCCGCCAGGGGACCTATCCTACGAGCAGTACTTC. Protein: CASSDPPGDLSYEQYF.

J is TRBJ2-3 and V is TRBV9; no firm D call. V lost 0 bases to trimming and J lost 4 bases, with 12 bases between them. The CDR3 covers 15 residues. The germline CDR1 and CDR2 sequences are SGDLS and YYNGEE. The CDR3 sequence: CASSVVSGGPDTQYF. For the CDR3, the DNA is TGTGCCAGCAGCGTAGTGTCTGGTGGGCCAGATACGCAGTATTTT.

This chain links TRBV7-2 with TRBJ2-5, with TRBD2 matching 9 bases. The germline gives CDR1 SGHTA, CDR2 FQGNSA. Trimming removed 1 base from V and 3 bases from J; junction bases left unmatched: 3. This CDR3 is built from 15 residues. The CDR3 bases are TGTGCCAGCAGCTTAGTGCCTAGCGGGGAAGAGACCCAGTACTTC. Amino acid sequence: CASSLVPSGEETQYF.

This clone was observed once. The chain links TRBV7-4 to TRBJ1-6; 9 bases are a match to TRBD1. This CDR3 comprises 17 residues. The junction had 23 bases not matched to a gene; V was cut back by 8 bases and J by 15 bases. CDR1 SGHVT and CDR2 SQSDAQ come from the germline V gene. CDR3 nucleotides: TGTGCCAGCCCCACATCGACCGGGACAGGGCGATCGAACTGCCTCCACTTT. Translated: CASPTSTGTGRSNCLHF.

The chain recombines TRBV6-5 with TRBJ1-5, with D tentatively TRBD1 (6 bases). The CDR3 has 13 residues. Germline values: CDR1 MNHEY, CDR2 SVGAGI. V shed 7 bases and J shed 5 bases, with 12 bases lying between them. The CDR3 DNA reads TGTGCCAGCACTACAGGGTCCCATCAGCCCCAGCATTTT. Amino acids: CASTTGSHQPQHF.

The sample holds one count of this clone. The chain links TRBV19 to TRBJ1-5; 7 bases map to TRBD1. Germline V lookup: CDR1 LNHDA, CDR2 SQIVND (reference sequence). CDR3 length equals 14 residues. V was pared by 7 bases and J by 4 bases, with 7 bases of the junction left unmatched. The CDR3 loop reads CASKGTDPNQPQHF. The CDR3 bases are TGTGCCAGTAAGGGGACAGACCCAAATCAGCCCCAGCATTTT. The variable domain in full, with the rest retrieved from reference TRBV19 and TRBJ1-5, is DGGITQSPKYLFRKEGQNVTLSCEQNLNHDAMYWYRQDPGQGLRLIYYSQIVNDFQKGDIAEGYSVSREKKESFPLTVTSAQKNPTAFYLCASKGTDPNQPQHFGDGTRLSIL.

This clone appeared a single time. The rearrangement joins TRBV18 to TRBJ2-7, with TRBD1 identical over 7 bases. This CDR3 comprises 15 residues. Per the germline V gene, CDR1 is KGHSH and CDR2 is LQKENI. J gave up 2 bases and V 3 bases, and 7 bases lay outside the gene matches. Here the CDR3 reads CASSPRQGHTYEQYF. CDR3 bases: TGTGCCAGCTCACCTCGACAGGGACATACCTACGAGCAGTACTTC.

The V gene is TRBV27, the J gene TRBJ1-5; 12 bases align to TRBD1. Trimming cost V 6 bases and J 6 bases; bases outside gene matches: 6. Germline values: CDR1 MNHEY, CDR2 SMNVEV (reference sequence). This CDR3 spans 15 amino acids. CDR3 protein: CASSQGTGGGQPQHF. The CDR3 nucleotides are TGTGCCAGCAGCCAAGGGACAGGGGGCGGTCAGCCCCAGCATTTT.

V usage is TRBV11-2 and J usage is TRBJ2-7; TRBD2 matches 7 bases. V lost 4 bases, J lost 0 bases, and 6 bases stayed unmatched. Germline CDR1 and CDR2: SGHAT and FQNNGV. The length of the CDR3 is 15 residues. As DNA, the CDR3 is TGTGCCAGCAGCTCTATAGCGGGTGTCTCCTACGAGCAGTACTTC. Translated: CASSSIAGVSYEQYF.

J is TRBJ2-6 and V is TRBV7-3; TRBD1 matches at 8 bases. J was trimmed by 2 bases and V by 5 bases; bases with no gene match: 8. Germline CDR1 and CDR2: SGHTA and FQGTGA. The CDR3 totals 17 residues. The CDR3 region has the DNA TGTGCCAGCAGCCCCGGGACAGGCCTTCCTGGGGCCAACGTCCTGACTTTC. Its translation: CASSPGTGLPGANVLTF.

The CDR3 DNA follows: TGCAGCGTGGTCGAGACAGGTTTGTACGAGCAGTACTTC. Protein product: CSVVETGLYEQYF. The chain couples TRBV29-1 to TRBJ2-7; a possible D gene is TRBD1 (6 bases). The CDR3 sequence is 13 residues long. V was cut by 6 bases and J by 4 bases, with 16 bases left in between. Germline assignment: CDR1 SQVTM and CDR2 ANQGSEA.

The chain is built from TRBV7-6 and TRBJ2-5; 10 bases are shared with TRBD1. Germline V CDR1 and CDR2: SGHVS, FNYEAQ. This CDR3 comprises 16 residues. After removal of 1 base from V and 1 base from J, the junction contained 3 bases not matched to a gene. The CDR3 DNA is TGTGCCAGCAGCTTAGAGGGGGACAGGGGCCAAGAGACCCAGTACTTC. It encodes CASSLEGDRGQETQYF.

V and J are TRBV19 and TRBJ2-1; 11 bases are shared with TRBD2. The CDR3 runs 16 residues. Trimming removed 4 bases from V and 4 bases from J; junction bases left unmatched: 6. Germline V lookup: CDR1 LNHDA, CDR2 SQIVND (reference sequence). The CDR3: CASSKPGLAEYNEQFF. CDR3 nucleotide sequence: TGTGCCAGTAGTAAACCGGGACTAGCGGAATACAATGAGCAGTTCTTC.

This sequence joins TRBV19 and TRBJ2-1; TRBD2 matches 11 bases. Germline CDR1 is LNHDA and CDR2 is SQIVND (reference sequence). The CDR3 has 14 amino acids. With V trimmed by 6 bases and J by 5 bases, 3 bases remained unmatched. The CDR3, as DNA: TGTGCCAGTAGACTAGCGGGAGTGGACAATGAGCAGTTCTTC. Translated: CASRLAGVDNEQFF.

The rearrangement joins TRBV15 to TRBJ1-1; 8 bases line up with TRBD1. The germline gives CDR1 LNHNV, CDR2 YYDKDF (reference sequence). There are 17 residues in the CDR3. J lost 6 bases, V lost 4 bases, and 16 bases had no gene match. The DNA of the CDR3 is TGTGCCACCAGCAAGAAGACAGGGGACTCCTTTGGGGCTGAAGCTTTCTTT. This codes for CATSKKTGDSFGAEAFF.

This clone has a handful of counts. The rearrangement uses TRBV6-5 and TRBJ2-1; TRBD2 matches at 9 bases. This CDR3 region has 16 residues. The ends lost 0 bases at V and 7 bases at J; junction bases unmatched: 7. Germline V lookup: CDR1 MNHEY, CDR2 SVGAGI. CDR3 region: CASSYSVAGAGNEQFF. The CDR3, as DNA: TGTGCCAGCAGTTACTCGGTAGCGGGAGCCGGGAATGAGCAGTTCTTC.

The genes are TRBV5-4 and TRBJ2-7; TRBD1 aligns across 10 bases. Germline V gene data show CDR1 as SGHNT and CDR2 as YYREEE (reference sequence). Germline trimming cut 3 bases from V and 6 bases from J; bases unmatched to any gene: 6. The CDR3 runs to 14 residues. This CDR3 is CASSSGTGVREQYF. CDR3 nucleotides: TGTGCCAGCAGCTCCGGGACAGGGGTTCGCGAGCAGTACTTC.

The rearrangement links TRBV6-2 or TRBV6-3 to TRBJ2-1, with unresolved D. CDR3 length: 12 residues. V dropped 5 bases and J dropped 7 bases, with 9 bases sitting between them. Germline loops: CDR1 MNHEY, CDR2 SVGEGT. CDR3 sequence reads: CASSRYGNEQFF. CDR3 nucleotide sequence: TGTGCCAGCAGTAGGTACGGGAATGAGCAGTTCTTC.

The chain links TRBV7-2 to TRBJ2-1, with TRBD2 identical over 7 bases. The CDR3 is 14 residues long. J was trimmed by 2 bases and V by 10 bases; bases with no gene match: 8. Germline CDR1 SGHTA, CDR2 FQGNSA. The CDR3 DNA follows: TGTGCCACCGATAGCGGGTTCACCTACAATGAGCAGTTCTTC. Residues: CATDSGFTYNEQFF.

This chain uses TRBV7-9 with TRBJ2-5; TRBD1 matches 8 bases. V was clipped by 5 bases and J by 2 bases; unmatched bases: 4. The CDR3 extends over 14 amino acids. Germline V lookup: CDR1 SEHNR, CDR2 FQNEAQ (reference sequence). This CDR3 reads CASSQTGVQETQYF. CDR3 DNA: TGTGCCAGCAGCCAGACAGGGGTACAAGAGACCCAGTACTTC. Full variable domain (remainder filled in from reference TRBV7-9 and TRBJ2-5): DTGVSQNPRHKITKRGQNVTFRCDPISEHNRLYWYRQTLGQGPEFLTYFQNEAQLEKSRLLSDRFSAERPKGSFSTLEIQRTEQGDSAMYLCASSQTGVQETQYFGPGTRLLVL.

J is TRBJ2-5 and V is TRBV11-1, with TRBD1 as a possible D gene (5 bases). The CDR3 loop spans 16 amino acids. V lost 1 base and J 1 base, leaving 13 bases between the germline ends. Germline assignment: CDR1 SGHAT and CDR2 FQDESV (reference sequence). This CDR3 reads CASSLGQGSFQETQYF. Here the CDR3 DNA reads TGTGCCAGCAGCTTAGGCCAGGGTTCTTTCCAAGAGACCCAGTACTTC.

The chain recombines TRBV6-5 with TRBJ1-1; maybe TRBD1 (5 bases). Germline lookup yields CDR1 MNHEY and CDR2 SVGAGI. With 9 bases removed from V and 1 base from J, the gap between germline ends came to 15 bases. This CDR3 comprises 14 residues. The CDR3 spells CASDWEGQNTEAFF. The CDR3 DNA reads as TGTGCCAGTGACTGGGAGGGGCAGAACACTGAAGCTTTCTTT.

For the CDR3, the DNA is TGCGCCAGCAGCTTGGGGGGCCGTCAGCCCCAGCATTTT. The encoded protein is CASSLGGRQPQHF. J is TRBJ1-5 and V is TRBV5-1, with a weak D call TRBD1 (5 bases). The germline V gene encodes CDR1 SGHRS and CDR2 YFSETQ. V was trimmed by 0 bases and J by 6 bases, leaving 7 bases between them. The CDR3 is 13 residues long. The full variable domain, completed using reference TRBV5-1 and TRBJ1-5, is KAGVTQTPRYLIKTRGQQVTLSCSPISGHRSVSWYQQTPGQGLQFLFEYFSETQRNKGNFPGRFSGRQFSNSRSEMNVSTLELGDSALYLCASSLGGRQPQHFGDGTRLSIL.

The rearrangement joins TRBV4-1 to TRBJ2-7; D is possibly TRBD2 (6 bases). Looked up from germline, CDR1 is MGHRA and CDR2 is YSYEKL. Trimming removed 5 bases at V and 2 bases at J, with 7 bases between. This CDR3 comprises 12 residues. The CDR3 DNA is TGCGCCAGCAGCTCGGGAGCCTACGAGCAGTACTTC. It yields the protein CASSSGAYEQYF.

The chain employs TRBV5-4 and TRBJ2-3, with 14 bases fitting TRBD2. Looked up from germline, CDR1 is SGHNT and CDR2 is YYREEE (reference sequence). The CDR3 consists of 15 residues. V shed 3 bases and J 10 bases; nucleotides not matched to a gene: 7. CDR3 sequence (DNA): TGTGCCAGCAGCTCGGAAGGACTAGCGGGGGGTGCGCAGTATTTT. This encodes CASSSEGLAGGAQYF.

V usage is TRBV11-3 and J usage is TRBJ1-6; D possibly corresponds to TRBD1 (5 bases). The V gene's germline CDR1 is SGHNT and CDR2 YENEEA. The CDR3 sequence is 13 residues long. V was pared by 6 bases and J by 10 bases, with 13 bases between. The CDR3 spells CASRGGTESPLHF. CDR3 nucleotide sequence: TGTGCCAGCAGGGGAGGGACGGAATCACCCCTCCACTTT.

The chain has TRBV28 and TRBJ1-5; 7 bases are shared with TRBD1. The CDR3 totals 15 residues. The junction had 9 bases not matched to a gene; V was cut back by 4 bases and J by 6 bases. CDR1 MDHEN and CDR2 SYDVKM come from the germline V gene. The CDR3 DNA sequence: TGTGCCAGCAGTTCGCCACAGGGGTTTAGTCAGCCCCAGCATTTT. This sequence encodes CASSSPQGFSQPQHF.

The chain has TRBV6-5 and TRBJ1-5; no clear D. CDR3 length equals 14 residues. CDR1 is MNHEY and CDR2 is SVGAGI in the germline V gene. Trimming stripped 6 bases from V and 0 bases from J, with 9 bases between. CDR3 coding DNA: TGTGCCAGCAGGGGTGACTATAGCAATCAGCCCCAGCATTTT. Translation: CASRGDYSNQPQHF.